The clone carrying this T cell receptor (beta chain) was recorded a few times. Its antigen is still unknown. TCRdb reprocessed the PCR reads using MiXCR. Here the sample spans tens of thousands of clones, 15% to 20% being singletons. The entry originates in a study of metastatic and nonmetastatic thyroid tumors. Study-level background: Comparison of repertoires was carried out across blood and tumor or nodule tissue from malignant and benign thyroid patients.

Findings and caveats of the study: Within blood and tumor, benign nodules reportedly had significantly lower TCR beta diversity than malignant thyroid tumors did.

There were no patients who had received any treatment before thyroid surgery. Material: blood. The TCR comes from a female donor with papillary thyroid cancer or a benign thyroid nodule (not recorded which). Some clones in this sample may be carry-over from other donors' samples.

Written as DNA, the CDR3 is TGTGCCAGCAGCAAGGACACAGATACGCAGTATTTT. This sequence encodes CASSKDTDTQYF. The chain employs TRBV7-9 and TRBJ2-3; no clear D. This CDR3 has 12 amino acids. CDR1 is SEHNR, CDR2 FQNEAQ, per germline (reference sequence). Trimming removed 5 bases from V and 2 bases from J, with 5 bases in between.